This T cell receptor (beta chain) appears in the sequencing data of a study of shared clonotypes between healthy human individuals. Study donors comprised healthy, HIV-negative adults devoid of recent acute infection or vaccination. Naive CD4+ cells were CD45RA-selected; the remaining cells were memory. CDR1 is LNHDA, CDR2 SQIVND, per germline (reference sequence). The CDR3 loop spans 16 amino acids. Trimming removed 6 bases from V and 1 base from J, with 16 bases in between. As handled by the study authors: Sequence data from immunoSEQ were junction-only and lacked quality scores; consequently, filtering differed. Method: immunoSEQ multiplex PCR; TCRdb's copy keeps in-frame clones and lacks some. V and J calls and clone size are those listed in that table; D and trimming were worked out from the DNA. Among around 2.1 million clones listed, 95% were seen once.

Specimen: naive CD4+ T cells sorted from blood. Subset reported: CD45RA+ positively selected. This receptor was obtained from a man aged 18 to 29 in good health. The V call is TRBV19, the J call TRBJ1-5; D not certain. CDR3 nucleotide sequence: TGTGCCAGTAGCCCTCTAATAGGGCCGAGCAATCAGCCCCAGCATTTT. Encoded protein: CASSPLIGPSNQPQHF.